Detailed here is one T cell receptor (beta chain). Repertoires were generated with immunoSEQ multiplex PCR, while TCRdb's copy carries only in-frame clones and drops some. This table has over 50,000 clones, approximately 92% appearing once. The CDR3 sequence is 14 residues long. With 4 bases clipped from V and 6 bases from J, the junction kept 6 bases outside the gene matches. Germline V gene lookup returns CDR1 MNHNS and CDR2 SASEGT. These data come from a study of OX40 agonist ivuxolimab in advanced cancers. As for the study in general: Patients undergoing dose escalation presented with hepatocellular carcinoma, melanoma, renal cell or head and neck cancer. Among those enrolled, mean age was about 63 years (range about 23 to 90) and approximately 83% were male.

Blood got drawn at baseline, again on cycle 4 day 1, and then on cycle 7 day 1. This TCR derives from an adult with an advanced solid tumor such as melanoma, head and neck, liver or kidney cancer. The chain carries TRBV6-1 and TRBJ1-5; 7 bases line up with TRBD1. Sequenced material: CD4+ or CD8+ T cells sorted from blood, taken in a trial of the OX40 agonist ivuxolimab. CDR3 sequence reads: CASSATGIGQPQHF. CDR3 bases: TGTGCCAGCAGTGCGACAGGGATCGGTCAGCCCCAGCATTTT.